This T cell receptor beta chain was sequenced during a study of identical twins. General study findings and limits: Beta out-of-frame sequences displayed a weaker excess of sharing between twins. Memory repertoires lacked the insertion deficit that abundant cord blood beta clonotypes showed. Zero-insertion analyses might be partly confounded by invariant T cells like MAIT and iNKT.

Comment on this clonotype: Antigen specificity is unknown.

It was template switching that added a universal primer site, and there were unique molecular identifiers on the cDNA. TCRdb redid the calling of the 5' RACE reads with MiXCR, one entry per CDR3 protein. The sample contains 1.5 million to 2 million distinct CDR3 sequences, about 32% of which appear only once. Trimming took 5 bases from V and 5 from J, leaving 18 bases between them. The CDR3 runs 15 residues. Sequencing was performed on cord blood. This clonotype originated in a newborn girl in good health. The chain employs TRBV12-3 or TRBV12-4 and TRBJ1-2; D is ambiguous. The CDR3 DNA reads as TGTGCCAGCAGTCCTAGCCGCGCTTTTCGGTATGGCTACACCTTC. It translates to CASSPSRAFRYGYTF.